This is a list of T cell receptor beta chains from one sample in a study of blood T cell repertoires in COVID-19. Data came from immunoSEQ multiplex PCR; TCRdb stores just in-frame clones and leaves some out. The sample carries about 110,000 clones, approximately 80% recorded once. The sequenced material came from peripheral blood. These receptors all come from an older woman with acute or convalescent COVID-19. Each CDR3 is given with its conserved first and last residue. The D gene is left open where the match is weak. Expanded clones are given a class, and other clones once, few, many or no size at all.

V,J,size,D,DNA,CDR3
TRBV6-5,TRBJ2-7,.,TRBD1,TGTGCCAGCAGTTACACCGGGACAGGGGCCTACGAGCAGTACTTC,CASSYTGTGAYEQYF
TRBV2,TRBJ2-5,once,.,TGTGCCAGCAGCGCGGACACGTACCAAGAGACCCAGTACTTC,CASSADTYQETQYF
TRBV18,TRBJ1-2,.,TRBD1,TGTGCCAGCTCACCATCAGGGGGCGGCTATGGCTACACCTTC,CASSPSGGGYGYTF
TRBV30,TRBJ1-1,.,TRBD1,TGTGCCTGGAGTGTCGAGAGACAGGGGGCTCGACCGAACACTGAAGCTTTCTTT,CAWSVERQGARPNTEAFF
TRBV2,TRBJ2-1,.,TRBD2,TGTGCCACCACCCGGACTAGCGGGGGCAGCTCCTACAATGAGCAGTTCTTC,CATTRTSGGSSYNEQFF
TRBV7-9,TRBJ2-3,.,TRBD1,TGTGCCAGCAGCCCGCATCCCCGGACAGGTCGGCCAGATACGCAGTATTTT,CASSPHPRTGRPDTQYF
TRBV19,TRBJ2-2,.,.,TGTGCCAGTAGTATTTGGGGGGATCCGAACACCGGGGAGCTGTTTTTT,CASSIWGDPNTGELFF
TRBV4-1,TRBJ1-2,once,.,TGCGCCAGCAGCCAAGATCGGGGGACCGCTGGCTACACCTTC,CASSQDRGTAGYTF
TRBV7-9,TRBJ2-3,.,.,TGTGCCAGCAGCTTAGGAGGGGGAGAAACAGATACGCAGTATTTT,CASSLGGGETDTQYF
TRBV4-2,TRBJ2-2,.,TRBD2,TGTGCCAGCAGCCAAGATTTGGCGGGACTAGCGGGGAGCGGCGGGGAGCTGTTTTTT,CASSQDLAGLAGSGGELFF
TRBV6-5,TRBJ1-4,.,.,TGTGCCAGCAAGGGGGTCCCCCGGGATGAAAAACTGTTTTTT,CASKGVPRDEKLFF
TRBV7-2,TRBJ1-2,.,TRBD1,TGTGCCAGCAGCTTTGGACAGGCCACTGGCTACACCTTC,CASSFGQATGYTF
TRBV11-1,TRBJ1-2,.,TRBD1,TGTGCCAGCAGCCCAGGACAGGTATCCTATGGCTACACCTTC,CASSPGQVSYGYTF
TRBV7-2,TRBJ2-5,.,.,TGTGCCAGCAGCTTAGTAGCTAGCCCGCAAGAGACCCAGTACTTC,CASSLVASPQETQYF
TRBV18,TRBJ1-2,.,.,TGTGCCAGCTCACCTAGTACGGATGGCTACACCTTC,CASSPSTDGYTF